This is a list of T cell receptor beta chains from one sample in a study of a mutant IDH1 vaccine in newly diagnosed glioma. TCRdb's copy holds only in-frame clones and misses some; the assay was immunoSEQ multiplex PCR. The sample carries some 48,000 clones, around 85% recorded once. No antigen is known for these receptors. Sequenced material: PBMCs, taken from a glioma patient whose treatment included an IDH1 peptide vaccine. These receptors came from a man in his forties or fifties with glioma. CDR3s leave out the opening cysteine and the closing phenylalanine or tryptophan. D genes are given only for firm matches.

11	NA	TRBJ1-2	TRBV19	ASRMGRYYGYT
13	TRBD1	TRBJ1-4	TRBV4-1	ASSLGDRPNEKLF
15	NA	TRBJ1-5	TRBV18	ASSPGLTGNGNQPQH
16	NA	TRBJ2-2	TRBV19	ASSIGGKVSGVTGELF
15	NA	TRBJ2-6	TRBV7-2	ASSLMAGTSGANVLT
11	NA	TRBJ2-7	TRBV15	ATSSGQGREQY
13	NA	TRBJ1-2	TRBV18	ASSPGRRVNYGYT
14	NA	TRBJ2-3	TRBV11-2	ASSRRSGSGTDTQY
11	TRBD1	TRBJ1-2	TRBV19	ASSEQGWYGYT
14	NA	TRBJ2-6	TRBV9	ASSEREDSGANVLT
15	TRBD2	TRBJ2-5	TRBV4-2	ASSQDGVAGGAETQY
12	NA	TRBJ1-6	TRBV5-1	ASSLAQERSPLH
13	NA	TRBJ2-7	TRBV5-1	ASSLGIDRNYEQY
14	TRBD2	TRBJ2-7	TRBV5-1	ASSLDLGAGIYEQY
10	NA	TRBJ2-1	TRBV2	ASSEARAEQF
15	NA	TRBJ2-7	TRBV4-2	ASSLREVTAYSYEQY
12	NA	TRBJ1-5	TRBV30	AWSKDGPNQPQH
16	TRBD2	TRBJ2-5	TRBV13	ASSLSPGSGSPQETQY
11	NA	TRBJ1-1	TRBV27	ASSLSGPTEAF
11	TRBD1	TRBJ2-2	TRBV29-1	SVDRGNTGELF
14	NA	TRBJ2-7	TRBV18	ASSPVWTSVTYEQY
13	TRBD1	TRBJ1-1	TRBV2	ASSSLDRGRSEAF
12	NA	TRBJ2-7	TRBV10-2	ASSESEGGGEQY
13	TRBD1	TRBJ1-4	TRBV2	ASAPAGTANEKLF
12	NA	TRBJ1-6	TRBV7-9	ASSSEGPNSPLH
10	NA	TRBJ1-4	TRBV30	AWSRSNEKLF
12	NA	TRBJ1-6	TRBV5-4	ASSFEGVASPLH
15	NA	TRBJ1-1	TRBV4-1	ASSPWVREVLDTEAF
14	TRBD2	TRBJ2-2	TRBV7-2	ASSLLSGVNTGELF
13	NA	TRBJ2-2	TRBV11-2	ASSLGDRNTGELF
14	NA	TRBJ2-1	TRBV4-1	ASSQDRQGVDNEQF
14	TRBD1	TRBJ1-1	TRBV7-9	ASSPGQGSINTEAF
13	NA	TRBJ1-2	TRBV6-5	ASSYSAVWFYGYT
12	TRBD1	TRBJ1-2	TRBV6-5	ASSYGGTGRGYT
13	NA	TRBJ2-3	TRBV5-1	ASSLALLETDTQY
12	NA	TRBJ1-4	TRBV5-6	ASSGGPSNEKLF
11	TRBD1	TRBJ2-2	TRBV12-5	ASDTRGSGELF
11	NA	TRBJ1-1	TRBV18	ASSPPRPGEAF
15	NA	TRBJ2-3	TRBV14	ASSQLQGPINADTQY
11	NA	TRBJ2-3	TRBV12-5	ASGSPGTDTQY
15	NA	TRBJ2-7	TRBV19	ASSIDGMGTTSYEQY
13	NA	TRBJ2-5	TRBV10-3	AISESTSGGETQY
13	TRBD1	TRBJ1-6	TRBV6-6	ASSSAGTEASPLH
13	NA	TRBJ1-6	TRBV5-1	ASSLGQNNNSPLH
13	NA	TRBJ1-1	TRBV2	ASSEAAGLNTEAF
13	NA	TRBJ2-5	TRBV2	ASSENGQPQETQY
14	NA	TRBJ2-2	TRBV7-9	ASSPPAGGSTGELF
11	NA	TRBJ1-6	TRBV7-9	ASSFAGNSPLH
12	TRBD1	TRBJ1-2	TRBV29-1	SVGGGQGNYGYT
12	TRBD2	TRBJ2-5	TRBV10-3	ATRTSGDQETQY
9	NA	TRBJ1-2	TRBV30	AWSSSVGYT
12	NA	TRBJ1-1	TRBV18	ASSPITRNTEAF
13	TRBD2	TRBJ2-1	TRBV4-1	ASSRGGSPFNEQF
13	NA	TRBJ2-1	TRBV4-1	ASSHPGHNRREQF
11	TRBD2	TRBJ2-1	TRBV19	ASSRGLAGEQF
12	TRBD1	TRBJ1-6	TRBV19	ASSNRGRDSPLH
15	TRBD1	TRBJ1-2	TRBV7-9	ASSQGSGTGVGYGYT